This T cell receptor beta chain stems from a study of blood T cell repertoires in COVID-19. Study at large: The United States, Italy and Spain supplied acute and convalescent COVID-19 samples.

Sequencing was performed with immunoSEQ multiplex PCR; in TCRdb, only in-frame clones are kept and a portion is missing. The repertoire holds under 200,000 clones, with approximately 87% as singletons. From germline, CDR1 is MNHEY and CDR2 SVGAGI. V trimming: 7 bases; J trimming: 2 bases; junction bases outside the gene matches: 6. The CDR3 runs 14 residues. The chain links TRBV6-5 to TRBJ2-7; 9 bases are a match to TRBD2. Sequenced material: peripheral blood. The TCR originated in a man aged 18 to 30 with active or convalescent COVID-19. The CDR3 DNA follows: TGTGCCAGCAAATCAGCGGGAGGCGCCTACGAGCAGTACTTC. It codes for CASKSAGGAYEQYF.